The present TCR beta chain was sequenced within a study of early T cells in non-severe SARS-CoV-2 infection. Study context: Bulk RNA isolated from unsorted whole blood underwent sequencing; chains were not paired.

Trimming took off 2 bases at V and 2 bases at J, with 22 bases between the two ends. The CDR3 has 18 amino acids. One entry per CDR3 protein, called by TCRdb with MiXCR from the 5' RACE reads. In the table there are around 67,000 distinct CDR3 sequences, roughly an eighth of which are singletons. The chain employs TRBV12-3 or TRBV12-4 and TRBJ2-7; D is unclear. The clonotype originates from an adult who was a healthcare worker with PCR-confirmed SARS-CoV-2 infection or an uninfected control (not recorded which). Source: whole blood, taken at baseline. Written as DNA, the CDR3 is TGTGCCAGCAGTTTAAGGCCGGTGCTCAGCCAGTGGACCTACGAGCAGTACTTC. It yields the protein CASSLRPVLSQWTYEQYF.